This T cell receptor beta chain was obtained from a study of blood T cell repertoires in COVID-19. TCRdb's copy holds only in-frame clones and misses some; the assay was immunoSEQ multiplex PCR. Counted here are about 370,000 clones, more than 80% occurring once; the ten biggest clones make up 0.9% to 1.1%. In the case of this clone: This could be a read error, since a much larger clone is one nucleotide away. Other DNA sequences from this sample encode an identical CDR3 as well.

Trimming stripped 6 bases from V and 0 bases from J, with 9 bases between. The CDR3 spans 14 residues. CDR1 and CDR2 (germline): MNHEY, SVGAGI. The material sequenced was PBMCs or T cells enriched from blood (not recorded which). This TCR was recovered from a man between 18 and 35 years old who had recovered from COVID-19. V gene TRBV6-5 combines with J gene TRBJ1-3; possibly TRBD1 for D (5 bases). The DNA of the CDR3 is TGTGCCAGCAGGACCGGGGGCTCTGGAAACACCATATATTTT. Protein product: CASRTGGSGNTIYF.